This TCR beta chain appears in the sequencing data of a study of blood T cell repertoires in COVID-19. Study as a whole: The samples span acute and convalescent COVID-19 from the United States, Italy and Spain.

Clones were sequenced by immunoSEQ multiplex PCR, and TCRdb holds only the in-frame ones, with some missing. The sample shows about 410,000 clones, 90% of them seen only once. The germline CDR1 and CDR2 sequences are SGHVS and FNYEAQ. V was pared by 0 bases and J by 8 bases, with 6 bases between. CDR3 size: 12 residues. The study recruited people aged about 18 to 95 years across roughly 23 US areas. Assignments of participants to cohorts depended upon their own reported clinical history. Donors of Cohort 3 who recovered were those that had two negative PCRs, clearance, or symptom resolution. The V and J genes are TRBV7-6 and TRBJ2-3; D not certain. The sequence came from a man younger than 35 who had recovered from COVID-19. Material for sequencing was PBMCs or T cells enriched from blood (not recorded which). As DNA, the CDR3 is TGTGCCAGCAGCTTAGCCGCCGGTACGCAGTATTTT. It translates to CASSLAAGTQYF.